This T cell receptor (beta chain) was obtained from a study of T cells after yellow fever vaccination. The study's findings and limits: Bulk-population clonotypes that are abundant could appear as contaminants in FACS-sorted repertoires.

Turning to this clonotype: Its antigen is as yet unknown.

Using its own MiXCR run on the 5' RACE reads, TCRdb lists one record per CDR3 protein. Among some 150,000 distinct CDR3 sequences, 9.3% were seen once, and the ten largest hold around 40%. The V gene's germline CDR1 is LNHDA and CDR2 SQIVND (reference sequence). The CDR3 runs to 14 residues. V lost 8 bases and J lost 0, with 11 bases in between. V and J are TRBV19 and TRBJ1-5; D gene uncertain. Source: CD8+ T cells sorted from PBMCs, taken 45 days after the yellow fever booster vaccination. The receptor's source is a man younger than 30 who received the YFV17D yellow fever vaccine. The CDR3 region has the DNA TGTGCCAGTGGTCGGGCGTATAGCAATCAGCCCCAGCATTTT. This encodes CASGRAYSNQPQHF.